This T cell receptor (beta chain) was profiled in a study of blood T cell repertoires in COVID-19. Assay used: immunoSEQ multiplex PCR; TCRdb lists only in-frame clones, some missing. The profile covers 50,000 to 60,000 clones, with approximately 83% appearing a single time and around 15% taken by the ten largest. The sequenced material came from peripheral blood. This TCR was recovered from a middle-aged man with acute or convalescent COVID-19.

As DNA, the CDR3 is TGTGCCAGCAGGGATCCCGGGACAGGGGTGTCCCATGGCTACACCTTC. Translating gives CASRDPGTGVSHGYTF. The chain carries TRBV25-1 and TRBJ1-2; 10 nucleotides match TRBD1. Germline CDR1 MGHDK, CDR2 SYGVNS. CDR3 length equals 16 residues. After removal of 6 bases from V and 6 bases from J, the junction contained 13 bases not matched to a gene.